Included here is one T cell receptor (beta chain) sequence, with context. Its antigen is not identified. Amplification used 60 Vbeta primers and 13 Jbeta primers. Measured with immunoSEQ multiplex PCR; TCRdb has only the in-frame clones, and not every one. The sample's table shows about 140,000 clones. The data are from a study of cytomegalovirus exposure and HLA in healthy donors. The wider study: Roughly 170 million T cells yielded 100 million or so unique TCR beta sequences in earlier analysis. Some 85 million unique TCRs, all from HLA-typed donors, were included in an early release of the data.

Looked up from germline, CDR1 is SGHAT and CDR2 is FQNNGV. The V end lost 5 bases, the J end lost 3 bases, and 5 bases lay between the germline ends. CDR3 length: 11 residues. Study results and limitations: Sequencing depth roughly uniform across donors was assumed in presence/absence analyses. The study labeled around 160 TCR beta chains cytomegalovirus-associated.

This sequence joins TRBV11-2 and TRBJ2-7; D gene unclear. This clonotype originated in a male donor in good health and CMV-seronegative. The source material was PBMCs. The DNA for the CDR3 is TGTGCCAGCAGCCGAGACTACGAGCAGTACTTC. Translated: CASSRDYEQYF. Together with reference TRBV11-2 and TRBJ2-7, the CDR3 gives the full variable domain: EAGVAQSPRYKIIEKRQSVAFWCNPISGHATLYWYQQILGQGPKLLIQFQNNGVVDDSQLPKDRFSAERLKGVDSTLKIQPAKLEDSAVYLCASSRDYEQYFGPGTRLTVT.